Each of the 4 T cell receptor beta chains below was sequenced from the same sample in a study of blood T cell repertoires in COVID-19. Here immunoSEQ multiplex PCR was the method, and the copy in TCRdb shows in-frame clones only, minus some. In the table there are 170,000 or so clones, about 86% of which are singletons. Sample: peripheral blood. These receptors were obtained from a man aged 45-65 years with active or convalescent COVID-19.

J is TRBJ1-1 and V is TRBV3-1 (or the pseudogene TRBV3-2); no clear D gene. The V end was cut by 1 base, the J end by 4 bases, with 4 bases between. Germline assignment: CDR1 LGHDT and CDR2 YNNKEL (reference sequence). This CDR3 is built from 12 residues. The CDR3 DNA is TGTGCCAGCAGCCAAGTGAGCACTGAAGCTTTCTTT. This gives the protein CASSQVSTEAFF.

The CDR3 sequence is CATSSLMNTEAFF. CDR3 bases: TGTGCCACCAGCAGCTTAATGAACACTGAAGCTTTCTTT. The chain is built from TRBV15 and TRBJ1-1, with no clear D. V was pared by 3 bases and J by 0 bases, with 5 bases between. Per germline, CDR1 LNHNV and CDR2 YYDKDF (reference sequence). The CDR3 length is 13 residues.

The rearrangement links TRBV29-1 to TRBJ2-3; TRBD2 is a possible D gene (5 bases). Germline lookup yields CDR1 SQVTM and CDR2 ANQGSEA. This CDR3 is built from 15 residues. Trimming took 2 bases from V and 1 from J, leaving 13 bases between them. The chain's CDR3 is CSVEYGVGGTDTQYF. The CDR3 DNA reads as TGCAGCGTTGAATACGGGGTAGGAGGCACAGATACGCAGTATTTT.

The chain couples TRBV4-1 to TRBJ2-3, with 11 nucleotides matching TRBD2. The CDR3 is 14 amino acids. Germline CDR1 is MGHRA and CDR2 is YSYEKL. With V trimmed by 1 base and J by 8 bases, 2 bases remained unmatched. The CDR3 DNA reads TGCGCCAGCAGCCAAGGTCTAGCGGGAGGTACGCAGTATTTT. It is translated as CASSQGLAGGTQYF.